Following are 20 T cell receptor beta chains from one sample sequenced in a study of regulatory T cells in long-lasting Graves disease. Researchers made TCR beta libraries by using iRepertoire HTBI primers and running Arm-PCR on CDR3 regions. MiXCR, run by TCRdb on the multiplex PCR reads, gives a single entry per CDR3 protein. The table shows roughly 400,000 distinct CDR3 sequences, with roughly 23% occurring only once. Time point: persistent/refractory GD, antithyroid drugs over 5 years with positive TRAb. Generation of the TCR library employed RNA extracted from PBMCs. Sequences were derived from peripheral blood mononuclear cells (PBMCs), sampled when the disease was refractory, from a patient treated with antithyroid drugs. The receptors were gathered from a female donor with Graves disease.

The sample holds a few counts of this clonotype. This chain joins TRBV6-5 and TRBJ2-1; a possible D gene is TRBD2 (5 bases). V was clipped by 2 bases and J by 2 bases, with 19 bases between them. From germline, CDR1 is MNHEY and CDR2 SVGAGI. The CDR3 loop spans 18 amino acids. The CDR3 is CASSYGLAWRTAYNEQFF. The CDR3 nucleotides are TGTGCCAGCAGTTACGGGCTTGCGTGGAGGACTGCCTACAATGAGCAGTTCTTC.

The sample holds many counts of this clonotype. The chain joins TRBV19 to TRBJ1-5; 7 bases agree with TRBD1. V was pared by 7 bases and J by 8 bases, with 8 bases of the junction left unmatched. From germline, CDR1 is LNHDA and CDR2 SQIVND (reference sequence). The CDR3 runs to 13 residues. DNA of the CDR3: TGTGCCAGTAACCTTGGGACAGAGGAGCCCCAGCATTTT. Protein: CASNLGTEEPQHF.

This clonotype was seen ten or more times. The chain couples TRBV2 to TRBJ2-2; D assignment may be TRBD1 or TRBD2 (5 bases each). The CDR3 runs 12 residues. Germline V gene lookup returns CDR1 SNHLY and CDR2 FYNNEI. V lost 6 bases and J lost 3, with 5 bases in between. Here the CDR3 DNA reads TGTGCCAGCAGGGGGGACACCGGGGAGCTGTTTTTT. Translation: CASRGDTGELFF.

In this sample, this clonotype turned up many times. The J gene is TRBJ2-1, the V gene TRBV15; D is unresolved. CDR3 length equals 15 residues. V was pared by 0 bases and J by 0 bases, with 6 bases between. CDR1 and CDR2 (germline): LNHNV, YYDKDF (reference sequence). CDR3 nucleotide sequence: TGTGCCACCAGCAGAGAATCTAGCTCCTACAATGAGCAGTTCTTC. Translation gives CATSRESSSYNEQFF.

CDR3 in amino acids: CASSLGGWATSYEQYF. In nucleotides, the CDR3 is TGCGCCAGCAGCTTGGGGGGATGGGCTACGTCCTACGAGCAGTACTTC. The chain carries TRBV5-1 and TRBJ2-7; unclear D gene. Trimming cost V 0 bases and J 1 base, with 14 bases left between them. The CDR3 sequence is 16 residues long. Germline-derived CDR1 and CDR2 are SGHRS and YFSETQ.

This clonotype was seen at least ten times. The gene calls are TRBV28 and TRBJ2-7, with TRBD1 identical over 9 bases. Looked up from germline, CDR1 is MDHEN and CDR2 is SYDVKM. Trimming took 5 bases from V and 2 from J; bases not matched to a gene: 10. CDR3 length: 16 amino acids. In DNA form, the CDR3 reads TGTGCCAGCAGTCGCGGGGACAGGGCGGTTACCTACGAGCAGTACTTC. Translated: CASSRGDRAVTYEQYF.

Many counts were recorded for this clonotype. V usage is TRBV12-3 or TRBV12-4 and J usage is TRBJ1-3, with a weak D call TRBD1 (5 bases). The CDR3 covers 14 residues. Deletions cut 7 bases from V and 2 bases from J, with 12 bases between. As DNA, the CDR3 is TGTGCCAGCATCATAACGGGGGCTGGAAACACCATATATTTT. Amino acid sequence: CASIITGAGNTIYF.

The chain uses TRBV5-6 and TRBJ2-7; D remains ambiguous. The germline gives CDR1 SGHDT, CDR2 YYEEEE. The CDR3 is 16 amino acids. Deletions cut 4 bases from V and 0 bases from J, with 17 bases between. CDR3 sequence reads: CASSLVRRTLSYEQYF. The CDR3, as DNA: TGTGCCAGCAGCCTCGTCCGACGAACCCTCTCCTACGAGCAGTACTTC.

This clonotype has ten or more counts. V gene TRBV27 combines with J gene TRBJ2-7; 7 nucleotides line up with TRBD1. Germline-derived CDR1 and CDR2 are MNHEY and SMNVEV (reference sequence). The CDR3 has 14 amino acids. The J segment lost 4 bases and the V segment lost 5 bases, leaving 8 bases of the junction unmatched. The CDR3 DNA follows: TGTGCCAGCAGTCCTGGGACAGACCATTACGAGCAGTACTTC. Amino acids: CASSPGTDHYEQYF.

The genes are TRBV7-9 and TRBJ2-1; D not resolved. Trimming removed 5 bases at V and 5 bases at J, with 7 bases between. Germline V lookup: CDR1 SEHNR, CDR2 FQNEAQ (reference sequence). The CDR3 sequence is 12 residues long. The CDR3 sequence: CASSAGDNEQFF. CDR3 coding DNA: TGTGCCAGCAGCGCAGGAGACAATGAGCAGTTCTTC.

Concerning this clonotype: A read error may explain this, as a much larger clone is one base away. The V gene is TRBV28, the J gene TRBJ2-7; 7 bases fit TRBD2. The CDR3 spans 14 residues. Trimming cost V 9 bases and J 5 bases; bases outside gene matches: 13. Germline CDR1 and CDR2: MDHEN and SYDVKM. The CDR3 reads CASLTKTSSHEQYF. Here the CDR3 DNA reads TGTGCCAGTCTCACGAAGACTAGCAGTCACGAGCAGTACTTC.

V and J are TRBV27 and TRBJ2-2; TRBD2 agrees at 11 bases. Trimming at V came to 5 bases and at J to 2 bases, leaving 7 bases not matched to a gene. CDR1 and CDR2 (germline): MNHEY, SMNVEV (reference sequence). CDR3 size: 17 residues. CDR3 sequence (DNA): TGTGCCAGCAGTCCGATCGGGACTAGCGGTAACACCGGGGAGCTGTTTTTT. Residues: CASSPIGTSGNTGELFF.

This clonotype was counted at least ten times. The rearrangement joins TRBV2 to TRBJ2-2; D unclear. Trimming pared 7 bases from V and 0 bases from J, leaving 12 bases between. The CDR3 has 15 amino acids. Germline loops: CDR1 SNHLY, CDR2 FYNNEI. Here the CDR3 reads CASTRRIANTGELFF. For the CDR3, the DNA is TGTGCCAGCACCCGACGGATCGCGAACACCGGGGAGCTGTTTTTT.

This clonotype was observed at least ten times. The rearrangement links TRBV24-1 to TRBJ2-7, with 8 positions matching TRBD2. Germline CDR1 reads KGHDR; CDR2 reads SFDVKD. The V segment lost 5 bases and the J segment 0 bases; nucleotides outside the gene matches: 11. The CDR3 has 17 residues. CDR3 sequence reads: CATSGGASGSNSYEQYF. The CDR3 nucleotides are TGTGCCACCAGTGGGGGGGCTAGCGGGTCGAACTCCTACGAGCAGTACTTC.

The chain uses TRBV3-1 and TRBJ2-7; weak D call: TRBD1 (5 bases). The CDR3 consists of 19 residues. Germline lookup yields CDR1 LGHDT and CDR2 YNNKEL (reference sequence). Trimming cost V 0 bases and J 0 bases, with 21 bases left between them. The CDR3 protein is CASSQEKRLRTSDSYEQYF. Written as DNA, the CDR3 is TGTGCCAGCAGCCAAGAGAAAAGGCTTAGGACATCAGACTCCTACGAGCAGTACTTC.

The chain employs TRBV19 and TRBJ1-3; no definite D call. V was pared by 1 base and J by 0 bases, with 13 bases between. CDR1 and CDR2 (germline): LNHDA, SQIVND (reference sequence). The CDR3 totals 17 residues. CDR3 sequence (DNA): TGTGCCAGTAGTATAGGCCCGGACGTGCGCTCTGGAAACACCATATATTTT. This codes for CASSIGPDVRSGNTIYF. The full variable domain, rest sourced from reference TRBV19 and TRBJ1-3, is DGGITQSPKYLFRKEGQNVTLSCEQNLNHDAMYWYRQDPGQGLRLIYYSQIVNDFQKGDIAEGYSVSREKKESFPLTVTSAQKNPTAFYLCASSIGPDVRSGNTIYFGEGSWLTVV.

V gene TRBV5-6 combines with J gene TRBJ2-7; D uncertain. Trimming removed 2 bases from V and 6 bases from J, with 18 bases in between. This CDR3 region has 15 residues. The V gene's germline CDR1 is SGHDT and CDR2 YYEEEE. CDR3 in amino acids: CASSFLRAGPGEQYF. The CDR3, as DNA: TGTGCCAGCAGCTTCCTCCGGGCCGGGCCCGGCGAGCAGTACTTC.

This clonotype was found many times. The chain couples TRBV29-1 to TRBJ2-7; a possible D gene is TRBD1 (7 bases). The CDR3 spans 14 residues. Trimming pared 2 bases from V and 7 bases from J, leaving 18 bases between. CDR1 SQVTM and CDR2 ANQGSEA come from the germline V gene. The CDR3: CSVESGQASGEQYF. CDR3 coding DNA: TGCAGCGTTGAATCTGGACAGGCCAGCGGGGAGCAGTACTTC.

This clonotype was counted at least ten times. This sequence joins TRBV11-2 and TRBJ1-6; 7 bases fit TRBD1. The CDR3 is made up of 15 amino acids. CDR1 SGHAT and CDR2 FQNNGV come from the germline V gene. Trimming removed 5 bases from V and 7 bases from J; junction bases left unmatched: 8. CDR3 sequence reads: CASSPDDRANSPLHF. The CDR3, as DNA: TGTGCCAGCAGCCCCGACGACAGGGCAAATTCACCCCTCCACTTT.

This clonotype has ten or more counts. The rearrangement uses TRBV28 and TRBJ2-2, with 7 bases identical to TRBD1. Germline values: CDR1 MDHEN, CDR2 SYDVKM. The length of the CDR3 is 13 residues. V was clipped by 6 bases and J by 6 bases; unmatched bases: 4. The CDR3 nucleotides are TGTGCCAGCAGCCGACAGGGCGCCGGGGAGCTGTTTTTT. Protein sequence: CASSRQGAGELFF.